This T cell receptor beta chain was identified in a study of T cell responses to AZD1222 COVID-19 vaccine. Whole-study findings and limits: Repertoires were obtained solely post-peak T cell response. At baseline, just six AZD1222 recipients tested seropositive. Spike-specific TCR breadth and depth were elevated following two AZD1222 doses.

CDR1 is MNHEY and CDR2 is SMNVEV in the germline V gene (reference sequence). Trimming cost V 4 bases and J 6 bases; bases outside gene matches: 12. The CDR3 is 18 residues long. TCRdb's copy holds only in-frame clones and misses some; the assay was immunoSEQ multiplex PCR. The profile shows 95,000 to 150,000 clones, roughly 88% of them singletons. As concerns this clone: The antigen remains undetermined.

The V call is TRBV27, the J call TRBJ2-1, with 13 bases that match TRBD2. The receptor was isolated from an adult in good health. The sequencing used peripheral blood, collected on day 0 of MenACWY control vaccination. For the CDR3, the DNA is TGTGCCAGCAGTTCGTGGGGACTAGCGGGATTAACAGGCAATGAGCAGTTCTTC. The encoded protein is CASSSWGLAGLTGNEQFF.